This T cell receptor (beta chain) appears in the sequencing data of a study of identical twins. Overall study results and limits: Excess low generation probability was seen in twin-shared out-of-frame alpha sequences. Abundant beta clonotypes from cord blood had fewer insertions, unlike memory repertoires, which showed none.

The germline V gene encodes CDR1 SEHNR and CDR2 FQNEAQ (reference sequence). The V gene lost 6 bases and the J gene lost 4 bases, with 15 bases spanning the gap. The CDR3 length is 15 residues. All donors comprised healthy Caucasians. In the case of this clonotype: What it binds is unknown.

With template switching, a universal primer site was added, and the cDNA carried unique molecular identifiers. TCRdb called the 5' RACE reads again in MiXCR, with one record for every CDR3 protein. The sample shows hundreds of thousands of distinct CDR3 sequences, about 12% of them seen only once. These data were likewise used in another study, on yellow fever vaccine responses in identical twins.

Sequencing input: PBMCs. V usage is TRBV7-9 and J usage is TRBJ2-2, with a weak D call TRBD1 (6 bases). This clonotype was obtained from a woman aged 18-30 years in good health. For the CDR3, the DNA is TGTGCCAGCAGTTACAGGGAGCCCTCCACCGGGGAGCTGTTTTTT. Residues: CASSYREPSTGELFF.